A single count supports the clone carrying this T cell receptor (beta chain). A junction end diverges from the germline sequence, so it may reflect a read error. Here immunoSEQ multiplex PCR was the method, and the copy in TCRdb shows in-frame clones only, minus some. The table shows about 31,000 clones, with about 87% occurring only once. Germline V lookup: CDR1 SGHDN, CDR2 FVKESK. This CDR3 has 14 residues. This specimen belongs to a study of T cell changes during pregnancy in multiple sclerosis. Sequenced here: CD8+ T cells from peripheral blood mononuclear cells, sampled before pregnancy. This chain links TRBV14 with TRBJ2-1, with TRBD2 identical over 7 bases. The sequence derives from a female donor with multiple sclerosis, enrolled in a pregnancy study. CDR3 residues: CASSRGLEYTEQFF. CDR3 sequence (DNA): TGTGCCAGCAGTCGCGGACTAGAGTACACTGAGCAGTTCTTC.